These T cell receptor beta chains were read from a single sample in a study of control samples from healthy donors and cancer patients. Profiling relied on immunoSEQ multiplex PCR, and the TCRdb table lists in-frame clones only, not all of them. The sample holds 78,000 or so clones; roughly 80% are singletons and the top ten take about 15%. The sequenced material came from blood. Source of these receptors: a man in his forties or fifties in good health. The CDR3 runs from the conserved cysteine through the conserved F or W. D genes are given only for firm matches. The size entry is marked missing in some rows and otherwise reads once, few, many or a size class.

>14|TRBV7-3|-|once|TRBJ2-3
CASSYRLPTDTQYF
TGTGCCAGCAGCTACCGACTTCCCACAGATACGCAGTATTTT
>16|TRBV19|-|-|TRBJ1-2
CASSIVGRTLNYGYTF
TGTGCCAGTAGTATTGTTGGACGGACACTGAACTATGGCTACACCTTC
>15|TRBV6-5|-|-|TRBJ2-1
CASRWVAVSDNEQFF
TGTGCCAGCAGATGGGTAGCAGTTAGCGACAATGAGCAGTTCTTC
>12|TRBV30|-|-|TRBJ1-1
CAWRRQDAEAFF
TGTGCCTGGAGGCGACAGGACGCTGAAGCTTTCTTT
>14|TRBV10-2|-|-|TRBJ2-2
CASSESRATGELFF
TGCGCCAGCAGTGAGTCCCGGGCAACCGGGGAGCTGTTTTTT
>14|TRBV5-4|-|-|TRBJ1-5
CASSLFGVNQPQHF
TGTGCCAGCAGCTTGTTTGGGGTAAATCAGCCCCAGCATTTT
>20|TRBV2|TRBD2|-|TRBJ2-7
CASSEANLGRPRGRVREQYF
TGTGCCAGCAGTGAAGCGAATCTGGGCCGCCCTCGGGGGAGGGTCCGGGAGCAGTACTTC
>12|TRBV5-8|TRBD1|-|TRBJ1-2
CASSWDRQYYTF
TGTGCCAGCAGCTGGGACAGGCAATACTACACCTTC
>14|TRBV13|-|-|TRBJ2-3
CASSWGLSTDTQYF
TGTGCCAGCAGCTGGGGACTTTCCACAGATACGCAGTATTTT
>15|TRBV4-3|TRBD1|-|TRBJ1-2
CASSQEWQGAYGYTF
TGCGCCAGCAGCCAAGAATGGCAGGGGGCATATGGTTACACCTTC
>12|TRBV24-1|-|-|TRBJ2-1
CATSDLQNEQFF
TGTGCCACCAGTGATTTGCAAAATGAGCAGTTCTTC
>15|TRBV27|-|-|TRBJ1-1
CASSFLDTMNTEAFF
TGTGCCAGCAGTTTCCTTGACACGATGAACACTGAAGCTTTCTTT
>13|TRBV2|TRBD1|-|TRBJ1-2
CASTREGAIGYTF
TGTGCCAGCACCAGAGAGGGGGCCATTGGCTACACCTTC
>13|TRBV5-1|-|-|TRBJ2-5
CASSGRNQETQYF
TGCGCCAGCAGTGGGCGAAACCAAGAGACCCAGTACTTC
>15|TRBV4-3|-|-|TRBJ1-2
CASSQGSRGGFGYTF
TGCGCCAGCAGCCAAGGGAGTAGGGGCGGTTTTGGCTACACCTTC
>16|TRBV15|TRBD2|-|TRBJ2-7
CATSRGGTSGSYEQYF
TGTGCCACCAGCAGGGGCGGGACTAGCGGGAGCTACGAGCAGTACTTC
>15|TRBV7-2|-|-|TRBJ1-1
CASSLLSGLNTEAFF
TGTGCCAGCAGCTTATTGTCTGGACTGAACACTGAAGCTTTCTTT
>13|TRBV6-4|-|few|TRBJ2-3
CASSGGSTDTQYF
TGTGCCAGCAGTGGCGGGAGCACAGATACGCAGTATTTT
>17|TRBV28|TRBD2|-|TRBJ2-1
CASSPGLAGVSNNEQFF
TGTGCCAGCAGTCCCGGACTAGCGGGAGTTTCCAACAATGAGCAGTTCTTC
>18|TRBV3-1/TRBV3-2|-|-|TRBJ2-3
CASSQGISRRIRTDTQYF
TGTGCCAGCAGCCAAGGGATTAGCAGACGGATCCGCACAGATACGCAGTATTTT